The 19 T cell receptor beta chains given below trace back to one sample, sequenced in a study of blood T cells in healthy people across ages. Primers used in a second PCR of about 6 to 11 cycles were a sample-barcoded 5' primer and a J-beta primer mix. MiXCR was run by TCRdb on the 5' RACE reads, yielding one entry per CDR3 protein. The sample shows about 680,000 distinct CDR3 sequences, 49% of them seen only once. The sequenced sample consisted of blood. All receptors come from a woman between 55 and 75 years old in good health.

CDR3 protein: CAISTETGANVLTF. CDR3 bases: TGTGCCATCAGTACCGAAACTGGGGCCAACGTCCTGACTTTC. The V call is TRBV10-3, the J call TRBJ2-6; D not resolved. Looked up from germline, CDR1 is ENHRY and CDR2 is SYGVKD. The CDR3 is 14 amino acids. V lost 5 bases and J lost 2, with 7 bases in between.

The chain carries TRBV7-2 and TRBJ2-5; 8 nucleotides agree with TRBD2. Trimming removed 6 bases from V and 8 bases from J; junction bases left unmatched: 14. This CDR3 region has 15 residues. Germline V lookup: CDR1 SGHTA, CDR2 FQGNSA. CDR3 protein: CASSLGLGLAVTQYF. As DNA, the CDR3 is TGTGCCAGCAGTCTGGGACTAGGCCTCGCAGTAACCCAGTACTTC.

The J gene is TRBJ1-2, the V gene TRBV6-2 or TRBV6-3; D gene ambiguous. Germline V gene lookup returns CDR1 MNHEY and CDR2 SVGEGT. V lost 0 bases and J lost 4, with 15 bases in between. The CDR3 is made up of 16 amino acids. The CDR3 region is CASSYSASISVYGYTF. The CDR3 DNA sequence: TGTGCCAGCAGTTACTCGGCAAGCATTTCGGTCTATGGCTACACCTTC.

The count of this clonotype is one. This chain connects TRBV7-2 to TRBJ2-5; 7 bases align to TRBD2. Trimming cost V 2 bases and J 5 bases; bases outside gene matches: 5. Germline-derived CDR1 and CDR2 are SGHTA and FQGNSA. The CDR3 contains 14 residues. The CDR3 nucleotides read TGTGCCAGCAGCTTAAGGCGGGGAGGGGAGACCCAGTACTTC. Its protein product is CASSLRRGGETQYF.

This clonotype has only a few counts. The chain employs TRBV12-3 or TRBV12-4 and TRBJ1-2, with TRBD1 matching 7 bases. The CDR3 is 19 residues long. J gave up 2 bases and V 7 bases, and 22 bases lay outside the gene matches. CDR3 coding DNA: TGTGCCAGCACCCGAGTGGGGGGGACAGTCAAAGGGTTAAACTATGGCTACACCTTC. Its translation is CASTRVGGTVKGLNYGYTF.

This clonotype appeared once. This chain uses TRBV11-1 with TRBJ1-1; D is undetermined. From germline, CDR1 is SGHAT and CDR2 FQDESV (reference sequence). V was pared by 1 base and J by 8 bases, with 11 bases between. This CDR3 is 13 amino acids long. The CDR3 loop is CASSLGQVGEAFF. Written as DNA, the CDR3 is TGTGCCAGCAGCTTAGGGCAGGTGGGAGAAGCTTTCTTT.

This chain joins TRBV7-2 and TRBJ2-7; 9 bases fit TRBD2. From germline, CDR1 is SGHTA and CDR2 FQGNSA. The length of the CDR3 is 15 residues. Trimming at V came to 1 base and at J to 5 bases, leaving 6 bases not matched to a gene. CDR3: CASSLEAGGFHEQYF. The CDR3 coding sequence is TGTGCCAGCAGCTTAGAAGCGGGAGGATTTCACGAGCAGTACTTC.

J is TRBJ2-5 and V is TRBV14, with D perhaps matching TRBD1 (6 bases). The germline gives CDR1 SGHDN, CDR2 FVKESK. V was shortened by 4 bases and J by 0 bases, with 15 bases between the two germline ends. This CDR3 is built from 16 residues. The CDR3 is CASSLYGGPHQETQYF. In DNA form, the CDR3 reads TGTGCCAGCAGCCTTTATGGGGGCCCCCACCAAGAGACCCAGTACTTC.

The sample holds a few counts of this clonotype. The J gene is TRBJ1-2, the V gene TRBV5-1, with 10 bases identical to TRBD1. This CDR3 spans 15 amino acids. CDR1 SGHRS and CDR2 YFSETQ come from the germline V gene. Trimming at V came to 6 bases and at J to 4 bases, leaving 9 bases not matched to a gene. CDR3 nucleotide sequence: TGCGCCAGCACCCCCGGGACAGGGGTAGTCTATGGCTACACCTTC. Residues: CASTPGTGVVYGYTF.

This clonotype turned up a few times. The chain has TRBV20-1 and TRBJ1-1; D not certain. This CDR3 has 12 residues. The V end was cut by 5 bases, the J end by 1 base, with 8 bases between. CDR1 DFQATT and CDR2 SNEGSKA come from the germline V gene (reference sequence). CDR3 coding DNA: TGCAGTGCTCGTCGGGGGAACACTGAAGCTTTCTTT. It codes for CSARRGNTEAFF.

Here the CDR3 reads CASSLLGDYEQYF. CDR3 coding DNA: TGTGCCAGCAGCTTATTGGGGGACTACGAGCAGTACTTC. The rearrangement joins TRBV5-6 to TRBJ2-7; D is tentatively TRBD1 or TRBD2 (5 bases each). With 2 bases removed from V and 3 bases from J, the gap between germline ends came to 9 bases. CDR1 SGHDT and CDR2 YYEEEE come from the germline V gene. This CDR3 is 13 amino acids long.

The chain has TRBV18 and TRBJ2-1; 7 bases map to TRBD1. The J call may be faulty, since TRBJ2-7 better matches the DNA end. The CDR3 runs to 16 residues. Per the germline V gene, CDR1 is KGHSH and CDR2 is LQKENI. CDR3 sequence (DNA): TGTGCCAGCTCACGCACCGGGACAGAATACTACAATGAGCAGTACTTC. As protein: CASSRTGTEYYNEQYF.

This clonotype was picked up a small number of times. This chain uses TRBV4-3 with TRBJ2-2; 9 nucleotides match TRBD2. The CDR3 has 14 residues. The junction had 0 bases not matched to a gene; V was cut back by 3 bases and J by 4 bases. In germline, CDR1 is LGHNA, CDR2 YSLEER. The CDR3 loop reads CASSQTSGTGELFF. The DNA for the CDR3 is TGCGCCAGCAGCCAGACTAGCGGCACCGGGGAGCTGTTTTTT.

This chain joins TRBV15 and TRBJ2-4; TRBD2 agrees at 7 bases. The J segment lost 1 base and the V segment lost 0 bases, leaving 12 bases of the junction unmatched. CDR1 and CDR2 from the germline V gene are LNHNV and YYDKDF (reference sequence). This CDR3 is built from 19 residues. As DNA, the CDR3 is TGTGCCACCAGCAGAGAGGACGGACTAGGCAGGCGGGCCAAAAACATTCAGTACTTC. Amino acids: CATSREDGLGRRAKNIQYF.

The chain is built from TRBV5-1 and TRBJ2-5; 10 nucleotides align to TRBD2. The J segment lost 11 bases and the V segment lost 3 bases, leaving 13 bases of the junction unmatched. There are 15 residues in the CDR3. Germline CDR1 and CDR2: SGHRS and YFSETQ. CDR3 in amino acids: CASSSITSGNNEQYF. The CDR3 bases are TGCGCCAGCAGCTCAATCACTAGCGGGAACAATGAGCAGTACTTC.

The chain uses TRBV2 and TRBJ2-7; no clear D gene. The germline gives CDR1 SNHLY, CDR2 FYNNEI. CDR3 length: 10 amino acids. V dropped 1 base and J dropped 9 bases, with 4 bases sitting between them. Here the CDR3 DNA reads TGTGCCAGCAGTGAAGGGGGGCAGTACTTC. Residues: CASSEGGQYF.

This clonotype was seen only once. The junction departs from the called germline gene at one end, perhaps through a read error. This chain connects TRBV29-1 to TRBJ2-1; the D gene is possibly TRBD2 (5 bases). CDR3 length equals 13 residues. CDR1 and CDR2 (germline): SQVTM, ANQGSEA. DNA for the CDR3: TGCAGCGGTGAAGCGGTCTCCTACAATGAGCAGTTCTTC. Translating gives CSGEAVSYNEQFF.

The gene calls are TRBV12-3 or TRBV12-4 and TRBJ2-1; D perhaps matches TRBD2 (6 bases). The length of the CDR3 is 15 residues. V lost 7 bases and J 6 bases, leaving 19 bases between the germline ends. CDR3 protein: CASMRRGSGTNEQFF. For the CDR3, the DNA is TGTGCCAGCATGAGGAGGGGCTCCGGAACCAATGAGCAGTTCTTC.

DNA of the CDR3: TGCAGCGTTGAAGATTGGGGACTAGCGGGACGAGCTCCTCAGTATTTT. Its translation is CSVEDWGLAGRAPQYF. This chain connects TRBV29-1 to TRBJ2-3; 13 bases agree with TRBD2. This CDR3 spans 16 amino acids. The trim removed 0 bases at V and 12 bases at J, leaving 12 bases unmatched. In germline, CDR1 is SQVTM, CDR2 ANQGSEA.